These 20 T cell receptor beta chains came from one sample sequenced in a study of long-term antiretroviral therapy in people with HIV. They ran version v3.0 of the immunoSEQ assay at survey level. Some clones are missing from TCRdb's copy, which holds only in-frame ones; the method was immunoSEQ multiplex PCR. Of 25,000 to 30,000 clones listed, about 85% are singletons. The sequenced sample was unsorted PBMCs, obtained just over 2.6 years after starting antiretroviral therapy. These TCRs come from a man between 35 and 55 years old with HIV.

This chain connects TRBV4-3 to TRBJ2-7; 9 bases agree with TRBD1. The junction had 3 bases not matched to a gene; V was cut back by 4 bases and J by 5 bases. Germline V gives CDR1 LGHNA, CDR2 YSLEER. This CDR3 contains 13 residues. CDR3 nucleotides: TGCGCCAGCAGCCTTAGGACAGGGGACGAGCAGTACTTC. This codes for CASSLRTGDEQYF.

This clone was counted once. An end of the junction does not agree with germline; a read error may underlie this. The rearrangement uses TRBV6-5 and TRBJ2-7; D gene ambiguous. The CDR3 is made up of 14 amino acids. Germline CDR1 MNHEY, CDR2 SVGAGI. The CDR3 region is CANSSLPLQVRRYF. CDR3 coding DNA: TGTGCCAACAGTTCCCTACCTCTTCAGGTCCGACGGTACTTC.

The chain links TRBV4-1 to TRBJ1-3; 8 bases fit TRBD1. CDR3 length equals 18 residues. After removal of 1 base from V and 0 bases from J, the junction contained 8 bases not matched to a gene. Germline loops: CDR1 MGHRA, CDR2 YSYEKL. In DNA form, the CDR3 reads TGCGCCAGCAGCCAAGCCCCCCAGGGGGCCCACTCTGGAAACACCATATATTTT. Translating it yields CASSQAPQGAHSGNTIYF.

The rearrangement uses TRBV7-2 and TRBJ2-7; 9 positions agree with TRBD1. The CDR3 contains 14 residues. Trimming cost V 1 base and J 2 bases; bases outside gene matches: 0. Germline V gene sequence: CDR1 SGHTA, CDR2 FQGNSA. Here the CDR3 DNA reads TGTGCCAGCAGCTTAGACAGGGGGCCCTACGAGCAGTACTTC. It is translated as CASSLDRGPYEQYF.

The chain combines TRBV6-5 with TRBJ1-2; D ambiguous. Germline-derived CDR1 and CDR2 are MNHEY and SVGAGI. V shed 0 bases and J shed 4 bases, with 12 bases lying between them. This CDR3 is built from 15 residues. Written as DNA, the CDR3 is TGTGCCAGCAGTTACTCGGCAACTCGGGGCTATGGCTACACCTTC. Translation gives CASSYSATRGYGYTF.

This clone was seen once. V usage is TRBV6-6 and J usage is TRBJ2-7, with D hard to call. The germline V and J ends were trimmed by 0 bases and 2 bases, with 8 bases remaining between them. Per germline, CDR1 MNHNY and CDR2 SVGAGI (reference sequence). CDR3 length: 14 residues. CDR3 loop: CASSYSRDTYEQYF. CDR3 in DNA: TGTGCCAGCAGTTACTCGAGAGACACCTACGAGCAGTACTTC.

This clone was counted between two and nine times. The chain carries TRBV4-1 and TRBJ1-5; D unclear. CDR3 length: 13 residues. V lost 5 bases and J 0 bases, leaving 5 bases between the germline ends. Germline CDR1 reads MGHRA; CDR2 reads YSYEKL. The CDR3 is CASSRASNQPQHF. Here the CDR3 DNA reads TGCGCCAGCAGCAGGGCTAGCAATCAGCCCCAGCATTTT.

The chain joins TRBV2 to TRBJ2-7; D perhaps matches TRBD1 (5 bases). The germline CDR1 and CDR2 sequences are SNHLY and FYNNEI. The V gene lost 3 bases and the J gene lost 3 bases, with 6 bases spanning the gap. The CDR3 has 12 residues. CDR3 sequence: CASSDRDYEQYF. For the CDR3, the DNA is TGTGCCAGCAGTGACAGGGACTACGAGCAGTACTTC.

This chain links TRBV7-2 with TRBJ2-7; 11 nucleotides line up with TRBD2. After removal of 5 bases from V and 5 bases from J, the junction contained 8 bases not matched to a gene. Germline V lookup: CDR1 SGHTA, CDR2 FQGNSA. This CDR3 spans 15 amino acids. In DNA, the CDR3 is TGTGCCAGCAGCCCGATGACTAGCGGGGCGGACGAGCAGTACTTC. It encodes CASSPMTSGADEQYF. The whole variable domain, filled in from reference TRBV7-2 and TRBJ2-7, reads GAGVSQSPSNKVTEKGKDVELRCDPISGHTALYWYRQSLGQGLEFLIYFQGNSAPDKSGLPSDRFSAERTGGSVSTLTIQRTQQEDSAVYLCASSPMTSGADEQYFGPGTRLTVT.

The rearrangement uses TRBV5-1 and TRBJ2-1; perhaps TRBD2 as D (7 bases). With 3 bases removed from V and 4 bases from J, the gap between germline ends came to 17 bases. The CDR3 extends over 16 amino acids. From germline, CDR1 is SGHRS and CDR2 YFSETQ. The chain's CDR3 is CASSSGLEGGYNEQFF. The CDR3 region has the DNA TGCGCCAGCAGCTCCGGACTAGAGGGGGGTTACAATGAGCAGTTCTTC.

The table lists this clone with a count of one. V usage is TRBV28 and J usage is TRBJ2-7; D is possibly TRBD1 or TRBD2 (5 bases each). Trimming shortened V by 7 bases and J by 3 bases, and 19 bases separated the two germline ends. The CDR3 extends over 15 amino acids. The V gene's germline CDR1 is MDHEN and CDR2 SYDVKM. The CDR3 region is CASKPLDWGFYEQYF. The CDR3 bases are TGTGCCAGCAAACCGCTCGACTGGGGGTTCTACGAGCAGTACTTC.

The chain employs TRBV9 and TRBJ1-5; D is possibly TRBD1 (5 bases). Germline lookup yields CDR1 SGDLS and CDR2 YYNGEE. Trimming stripped 8 bases from V and 1 base from J, with 22 bases between. CDR3 length: 17 amino acids. The CDR3 region is CASPDRDLLESNQPQHF. For the CDR3, the DNA is TGTGCCAGTCCCGACCGGGACCTACTCGAAAGCAATCAGCCCCAGCATTTT.

The CDR3 spells CASSKSAAPYSNQPQHF. In nucleotides, the CDR3 is TGTGCCAGCAGCAAATCCGCCGCCCCATATAGCAATCAGCCCCAGCATTTT. The chain joins TRBV21-1 to TRBJ1-5. TRBV21-1 is termed a pseudogene. This CDR3 is built from 17 residues.

This chain links TRBV27 with TRBJ1-2; perhaps TRBD1 as D (6 bases). The germline CDR1 and CDR2 sequences are MNHEY and SMNVEV (reference sequence). This CDR3 has 16 residues. V dropped 2 bases and J dropped 7 bases, with 20 bases sitting between them. The CDR3 DNA reads TGTGCCAGCAGTTTAAAGGGGGACCCCTGGAGAGGTGGCTACACCTTC. Translating gives CASSLKGDPWRGGYTF.

CDR3 sequence: CASSSSSGSYEQYF. In DNA form, the CDR3 reads TGTGCCAGCAGTTCCTCTAGCGGTTCCTACGAGCAGTACTTC. The chain uses TRBV27 and TRBJ2-7; 7 bases align to TRBD2. This CDR3 is built from 14 residues. CDR1 and CDR2 from the germline V gene are MNHEY and SMNVEV (reference sequence). V was pared by 4 bases and J by 1 base, with 4 bases of the junction left unmatched.

The chain joins TRBV29-1 to TRBJ2-2; weak D call: TRBD1 (5 bases). The V end lost 6 bases, the J end lost 3 bases, and 14 bases lay between the germline ends. CDR3 length equals 14 residues. Germline V gives CDR1 SQVTM, CDR2 ANQGSEA. The CDR3 protein is CSVREKGDTGELFF. Written as DNA, the CDR3 is TGCAGCGTCAGGGAAAAGGGTGACACCGGGGAGCTGTTTTTT.

In this sample, this clone turned up a few times. This chain joins TRBV7-2 and TRBJ2-7; 9 bases are a match to TRBD1. The V segment lost 4 bases and the J segment 4 bases; nucleotides outside the gene matches: 8. Germline V gene sequence: CDR1 SGHTA, CDR2 FQGNSA. The CDR3 consists of 15 residues. CDR3 in amino acids: CASSSDRDRAYEQYF. CDR3 bases: TGTGCCAGCAGCTCTGACCGGGACAGGGCATACGAGCAGTACTTC.

This chain joins TRBV28 and TRBJ2-4; the D gene is possibly TRBD1 (6 bases). Per the germline V gene, CDR1 is MDHEN and CDR2 is SYDVKM. This CDR3 spans 13 amino acids. V was pared by 2 bases and J by 7 bases, with 9 bases between. CDR3 region: CASSLTQGNIQYF. In nucleotides, the CDR3 is TGTGCCAGCAGTTTAACCCAGGGGAACATTCAGTACTTC.

This sequence joins TRBV30 and TRBJ2-2; 7 bases fit TRBD1. CDR1 is GTSNPN, CDR2 SVGIG, per germline (reference sequence). This CDR3 spans 13 amino acids. CDR3 DNA: TGTGCGTCCCGGACAGGTCGGACCGGGGAGCTGTTTTTT. It is translated as CASRTGRTGELFF.

The chain couples TRBV20-1 to TRBJ2-1; D remains unclear. This CDR3 region has 10 residues. CDR1 and CDR2 from the germline V gene are DFQATT and SNEGSKA (reference sequence). Trimming took off 5 bases at V and 6 bases at J, with 5 bases between the two ends. The DNA for the CDR3 is TGCAGTGCTCGAGTCAATGAGCAGTTCTTC. This translates into CSARVNEQFF.